The clone carrying this TCR beta chain was picked up a small number of times. Its antigen is currently unknown. The entry originates in a study of cytomegalovirus exposure and HLA in healthy donors. Overall study: Among the approximately 430 donors who were genotyped, approximately 84% fell in the genetic ancestry cluster that is associated with self-reported Caucasian donors. The study, taken as a whole, reports: Later on, an analysis showed TCR association rates differing by HLA locus, with DRB1 the most and HLA-C the fewest. The authors excluded some V segments, including TRBV6-2 and TRBV6-3, as indistinguishable. Sequencing depth roughly uniform across donors was assumed in presence/absence analyses.

This PCR relied on a set of 60 Vbeta primers and 13 Jbeta primers. This table comes from immunoSEQ multiplex PCR, and its TCRdb copy is limited to in-frame clones, with some not included. The sample records approximately 220,000 clones, over 80% being singletons. V lost 7 bases to trimming and J lost 7 bases, with 16 bases between them. The CDR3 consists of 13 residues. Germline-derived CDR1 and CDR2 are SNHLY and FYNNEI. Sequenced sample: PBMCs. The receptor's source is a boy aged 2 to 10 in good health and CMV-seronegative. The chain recombines TRBV2 with TRBJ1-2; tentatively, D is TRBD1 (6 bases). As DNA, the CDR3 is TGTGCCAGCACCTTAGGGGGGGCAGGTGGCTACACCTTC. Protein: CASTLGGAGGYTF.